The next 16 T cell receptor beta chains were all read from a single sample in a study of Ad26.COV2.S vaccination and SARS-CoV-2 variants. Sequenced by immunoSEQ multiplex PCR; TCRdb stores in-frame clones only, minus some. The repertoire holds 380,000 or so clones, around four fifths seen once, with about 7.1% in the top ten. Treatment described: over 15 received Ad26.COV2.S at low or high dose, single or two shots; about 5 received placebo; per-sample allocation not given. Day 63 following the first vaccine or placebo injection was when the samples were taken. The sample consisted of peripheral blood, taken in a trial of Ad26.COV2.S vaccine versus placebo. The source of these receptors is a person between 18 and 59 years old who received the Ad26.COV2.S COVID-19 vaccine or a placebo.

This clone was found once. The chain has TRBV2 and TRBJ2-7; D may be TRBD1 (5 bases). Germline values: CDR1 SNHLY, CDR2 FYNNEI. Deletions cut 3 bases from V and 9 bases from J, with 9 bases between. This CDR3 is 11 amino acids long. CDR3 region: CASSEAGRQYF. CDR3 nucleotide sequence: TGTGCCAGCAGTGAGGCAGGGCGGCAGTACTTC.

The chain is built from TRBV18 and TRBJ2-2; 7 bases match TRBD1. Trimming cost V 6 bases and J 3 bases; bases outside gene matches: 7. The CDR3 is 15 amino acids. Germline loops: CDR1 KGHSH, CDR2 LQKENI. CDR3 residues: CASSPTGPDTGELFF. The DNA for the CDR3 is TGTGCCAGCTCTCCGACAGGGCCGGACACCGGGGAGCTGTTTTTT.

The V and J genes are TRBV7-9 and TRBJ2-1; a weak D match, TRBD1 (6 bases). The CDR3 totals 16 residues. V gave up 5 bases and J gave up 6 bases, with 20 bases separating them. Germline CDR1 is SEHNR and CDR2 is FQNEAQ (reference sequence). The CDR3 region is CASSPRVSSRGNEQFF. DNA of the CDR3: TGTGCCAGCAGCCCAAGGGTGTCAAGCAGGGGCAATGAGCAGTTCTTC.

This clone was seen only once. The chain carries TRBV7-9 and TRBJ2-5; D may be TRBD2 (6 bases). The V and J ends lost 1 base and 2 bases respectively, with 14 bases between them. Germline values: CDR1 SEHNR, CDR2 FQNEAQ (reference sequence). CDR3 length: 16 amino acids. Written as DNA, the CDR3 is TGTGCCAGCAGCTTAGTGGGTTGGGGAGGTCAAGAGACCCAGTACTTC. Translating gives CASSLVGWGGQETQYF.

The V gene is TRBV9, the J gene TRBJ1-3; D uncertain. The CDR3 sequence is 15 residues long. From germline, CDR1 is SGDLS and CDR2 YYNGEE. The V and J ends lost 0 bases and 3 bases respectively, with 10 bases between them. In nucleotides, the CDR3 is TGTGCCAGCAGCGTAGAGGAGAACTTTGGAAACACCATATATTTT. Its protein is CASSVEENFGNTIYF.

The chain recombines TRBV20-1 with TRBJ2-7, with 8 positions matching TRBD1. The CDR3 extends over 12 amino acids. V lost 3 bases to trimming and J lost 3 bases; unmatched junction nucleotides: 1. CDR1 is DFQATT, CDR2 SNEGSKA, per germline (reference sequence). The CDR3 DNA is TGCAGTGCTAGTGACAGGGGCTACGAGCAGTACTTC. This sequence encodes CSASDRGYEQYF.

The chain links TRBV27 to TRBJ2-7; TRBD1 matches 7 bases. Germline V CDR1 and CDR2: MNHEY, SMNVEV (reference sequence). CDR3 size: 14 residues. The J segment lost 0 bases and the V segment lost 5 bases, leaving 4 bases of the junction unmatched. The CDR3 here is CASSIDRVSYEQYF. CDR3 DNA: TGTGCCAGCAGTATCGACAGGGTCTCCTACGAGCAGTACTTC.

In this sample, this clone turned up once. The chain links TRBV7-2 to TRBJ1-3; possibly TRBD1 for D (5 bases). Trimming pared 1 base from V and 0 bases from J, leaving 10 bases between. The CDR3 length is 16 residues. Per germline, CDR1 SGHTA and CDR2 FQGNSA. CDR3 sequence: CASSLGGGGSGNTIYF. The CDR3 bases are TGTGCCAGCAGCTTAGGTGGGGGTGGCTCTGGAAACACCATATATTTT.

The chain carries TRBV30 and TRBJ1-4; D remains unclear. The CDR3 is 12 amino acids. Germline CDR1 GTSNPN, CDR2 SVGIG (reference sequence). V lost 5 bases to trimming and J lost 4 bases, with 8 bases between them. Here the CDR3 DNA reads TGTGCCTGGGGACGGAGTAATGAAAAACTGTTTTTT. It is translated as CAWGRSNEKLFF. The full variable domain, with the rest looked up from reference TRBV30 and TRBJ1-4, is SQTIHQWPATLVQPVGSPLSLECTVEGTSNPNLYWYRQAAGRGLQLLFYSVGIGQISSEVPQNLSASRPQDRQFILSSKKLLLSDSGFYLCAWGRSNEKLFFGSGTQLSVL.

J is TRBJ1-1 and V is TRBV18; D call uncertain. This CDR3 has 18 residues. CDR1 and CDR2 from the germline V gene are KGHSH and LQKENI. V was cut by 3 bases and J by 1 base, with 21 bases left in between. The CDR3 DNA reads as TGTGCCAGCTCACCTCCCGTTTGGCTCGGTGGAAAGAACACTGAAGCTTTCTTT. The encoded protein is CASSPPVWLGGKNTEAFF.

CDR3 residues: CASSYTRLAGSLTDTQYF. CDR3 DNA: TGTGCCAGCAGTTACACACGACTAGCGGGGAGCCTCACAGATACGCAGTATTTT. The gene calls are TRBV6-2 or TRBV6-3 and TRBJ2-3, with TRBD2 matching over 11 bases. The J segment lost 2 bases and the V segment lost 2 bases, leaving 9 bases of the junction unmatched. The CDR3 loop spans 18 amino acids. From germline, CDR1 is MNHEY and CDR2 SVGEGT.

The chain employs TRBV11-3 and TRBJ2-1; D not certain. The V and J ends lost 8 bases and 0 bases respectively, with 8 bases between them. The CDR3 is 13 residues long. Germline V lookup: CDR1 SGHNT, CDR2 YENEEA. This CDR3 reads CASVSSSYNEQFF. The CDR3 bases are TGTGCCAGCGTATCGAGCTCCTACAATGAGCAGTTCTTC. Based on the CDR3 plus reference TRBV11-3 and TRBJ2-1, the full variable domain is EAGVVQSPRYKIIEKKQPVAFWCNPISGHNTLYWYLQNLGQGPELLIRYENEEAVDDSQLPKDRFSAERLKGVDSTLKIQPAELGDSAVYLCASVSSSYNEQFFGPGTRLTVL.

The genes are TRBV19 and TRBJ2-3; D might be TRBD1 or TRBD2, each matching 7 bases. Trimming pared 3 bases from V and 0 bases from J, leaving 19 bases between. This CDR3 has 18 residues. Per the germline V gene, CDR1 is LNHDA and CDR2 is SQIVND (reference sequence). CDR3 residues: CASSIIQGGSGSTDTQYF. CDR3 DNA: TGTGCCAGTAGTATCATCCAGGGGGGTAGCGGGAGCACAGATACGCAGTATTTT. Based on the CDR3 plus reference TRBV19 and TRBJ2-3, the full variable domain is DGGITQSPKYLFRKEGQNVTLSCEQNLNHDAMYWYRQDPGQGLRLIYYSQIVNDFQKGDIAEGYSVSREKKESFPLTVTSAQKNPTAFYLCASSIIQGGSGSTDTQYFGPGTRLTVL.

CDR3 sequence (DNA): TGTGCCAGCAGCTTGCGGCTAACTTTCTATGGCTACACCTTC. Translating gives CASSLRLTFYGYTF. The chain links TRBV5-6 to TRBJ1-2; D gene unclear. The V end was cut by 1 base, the J end by 4 bases, with 11 bases between. This CDR3 is built from 14 residues. CDR1 SGHDT and CDR2 YYEEEE come from the germline V gene.

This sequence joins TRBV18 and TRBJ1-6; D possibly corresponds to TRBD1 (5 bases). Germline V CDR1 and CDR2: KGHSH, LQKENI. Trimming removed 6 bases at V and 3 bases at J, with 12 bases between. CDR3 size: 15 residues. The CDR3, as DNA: TGTGCCAGCTCGGCCGGACAAGGCTATAATTCACCCCTCCACTTT. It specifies CASSAGQGYNSPLHF.

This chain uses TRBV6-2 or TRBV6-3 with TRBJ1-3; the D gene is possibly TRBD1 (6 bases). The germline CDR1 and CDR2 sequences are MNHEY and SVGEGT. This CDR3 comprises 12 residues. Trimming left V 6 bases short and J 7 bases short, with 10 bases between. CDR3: CASSRDKNTIYF. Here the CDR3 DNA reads TGTGCCAGCAGCCGGGACAAGAACACCATATATTTT.